This T cell receptor (beta chain) was recorded in a study of control samples from healthy donors and cancer patients. Method: immunoSEQ multiplex PCR; TCRdb's copy keeps in-frame clones and lacks some. The top ten clones hold around 6.5% of a sample with roughly 400,000 clones, around 90% of them seen once. Sequencing was done on a sample of PBMCs. The clonotype comes from a man aged 40-50 years with head and neck cancer.

The DNA for the CDR3 is TGTGCCAGTAGTATAGGCGGGGGGTTGTACGAGCAGTACTTC. It codes for CASSIGGGLYEQYF. The J gene is TRBJ2-7, the V gene TRBV19; the match to TRBD2 covers 8 bases. CDR1 and CDR2 (germline): LNHDA, SQIVND (reference sequence). This CDR3 region has 14 residues. Losses at the gene ends were 1 base for V and 4 bases for J; bases not matched to a gene: 3.